The rows below give T cell receptor beta chains drawn from one sample of a study of beta chain features in type 1 diabetes. Some clones are missing from TCRdb's copy, which holds only in-frame ones; the method was immunoSEQ multiplex PCR. The sample gives some 350,000 clones, 9.6% of which show up once; less than 0.65% is in the top ten. Sequences were obtained from central memory CD4+ T cells from blood. The receptors originated from a man younger than 45 with type 1 diabetes. CDR3s include the opening cysteine and the closing phenylalanine or tryptophan. D genes are given only for firm matches. Rows may omit the clone size; those that give it use once, few, many or a size class.

V gene	clone size	D gene	J gene	CDR3 protein	CDR3 DNA
TRBV11-2	few	TRBD2	TRBJ2-1	CASSSLAGAIYEQFF	TGTGCCAGCAGCTCACTAGCGGGAGCGATATATGAGCAGTTCTTC
TRBV4-2	few	TRBD2	TRBJ2-1	CASTLSASGNNEQFF	TGTGCCAGCACCCTCTCGGCTAGCGGGAACAATGAGCAGTTCTTC
TRBV10-3	few	.	TRBJ1-5	CATSSTQGDSNQPQHF	TGTGCCACCTCCTCAACACAGGGCGATAGCAATCAGCCCCAGCATTTT
TRBV10-3	few	.	TRBJ2-6	CAISATGGANVLTF	TGTGCCATCAGTGCGACAGGTGGGGCCAACGTCCTGACTTTC
TRBV15	.	.	TRBJ2-6	CATSRGGFSGANVLTF	TGTGCCACCAGCAGAGGGGGTTTTTCTGGGGCCAACGTCCTGACTTTC
TRBV2	few	.	TRBJ1-3	CASRRTAAAGNTIYF	TGTGCCAGCAGGAGGACAGCAGCCGCTGGAAACACCATATATTTT
TRBV11-2	.	TRBD2	TRBJ2-7	CASSLGLAGLIYEQYF	TGTGCCAGCAGCTTAGGGCTAGCGGGGCTTATCTACGAGCAGTACTTC
TRBV5-1	.	.	TRBJ1-3	CASSLQPISGNTIYF	TGCGCCAGCAGCTTACAACCGATCTCTGGAAACACCATATATTTT
TRBV7-2	few	.	TRBJ2-3	CASSMTRGDTQYF	TGTGCCAGCAGCATGACCCGGGGGGATACGCAGTATTTT
TRBV13	.	TRBD1	TRBJ1-5	CASSLGRGLGQPQHF	TGTGCCAGCAGCTTAGGCAGGGGGCTTGGTCAGCCCCAGCATTTT
TRBV6-1	few	.	TRBJ2-1	CASSSIGGSEQFF	TGTGCCAGCAGCTCCATCGGTGGAAGTGAGCAGTTCTTC
TRBV14	few	TRBD1	TRBJ2-7	CASSQVVGQGSEQYF	TGTGCCAGCAGCCAAGTGGTGGGACAGGGATCCGAGCAGTACTTC
TRBV19	many	.	TRBJ2-2	CASRDPSGELFF	TGTGCCAGTAGGGACCCCTCCGGAGAGCTGTTTTTT
TRBV27	many	TRBD1	TRBJ2-5	CASSPGGRETQYF	TGTGCCAGCAGTCCAGGGGGACGAGAGACCCAGTACTTC
TRBV30	many	.	TRBJ2-3	CAWSWANTQYF	TGTGCCTGGAGTTGGGCAAATACGCAGTATTTT